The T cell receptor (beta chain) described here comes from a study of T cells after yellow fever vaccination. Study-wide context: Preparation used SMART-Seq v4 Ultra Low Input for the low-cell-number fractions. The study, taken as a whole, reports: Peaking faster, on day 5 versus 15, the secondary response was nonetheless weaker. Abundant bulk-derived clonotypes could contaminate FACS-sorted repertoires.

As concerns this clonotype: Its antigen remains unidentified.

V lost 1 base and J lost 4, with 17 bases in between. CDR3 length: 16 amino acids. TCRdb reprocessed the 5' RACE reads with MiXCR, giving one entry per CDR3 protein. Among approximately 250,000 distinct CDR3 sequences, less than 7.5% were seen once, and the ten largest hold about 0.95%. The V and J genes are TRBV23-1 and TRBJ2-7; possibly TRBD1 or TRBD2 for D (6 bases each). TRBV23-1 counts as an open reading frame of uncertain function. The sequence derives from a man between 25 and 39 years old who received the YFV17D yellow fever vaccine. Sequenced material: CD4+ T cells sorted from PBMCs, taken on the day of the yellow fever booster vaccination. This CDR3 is CASSQLRRGTGYEQYF. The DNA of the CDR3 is TGCGCCAGCAGTCAATTGAGGAGGGGGACTGGATACGAGCAGTACTTC.